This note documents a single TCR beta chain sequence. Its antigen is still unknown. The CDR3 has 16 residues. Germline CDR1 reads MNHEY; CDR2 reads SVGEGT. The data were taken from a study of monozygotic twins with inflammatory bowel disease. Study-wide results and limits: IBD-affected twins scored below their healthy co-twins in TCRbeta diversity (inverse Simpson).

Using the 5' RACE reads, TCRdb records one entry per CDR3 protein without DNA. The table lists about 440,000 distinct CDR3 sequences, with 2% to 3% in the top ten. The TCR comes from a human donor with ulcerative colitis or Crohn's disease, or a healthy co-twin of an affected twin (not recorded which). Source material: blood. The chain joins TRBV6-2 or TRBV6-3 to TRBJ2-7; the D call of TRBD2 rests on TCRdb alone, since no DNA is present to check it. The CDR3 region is CASSYSKREHSYEQYF.